This TCR beta chain was retrieved from a study of lung T cells in sarcoidosis with Löfgren's syndrome. In germline, CDR1 is MNHNS, CDR2 SASEGT. Trimming removed 2 bases from V and 8 bases from J, with 7 bases in between. The CDR3 sequence is 12 residues long. This clonotype occurred many times. TCRdb recomputed calls from the reads with MiXCR, one row per CDR3 protein. Seen here are 58,000 or so distinct CDR3 sequences, around 20% observed once, and the top ten hold approximately 2.2%. The chain couples TRBV6-1 to TRBJ2-1; the D gene is possibly TRBD1 (5 bases). Sequencing used CD4+ T cells from PBMCs. The TCR was taken from a human donor with sarcoidosis (Löfgren's syndrome or another form), or a control subject (not recorded which). The CDR3 DNA sequence: TGTGCCAGCAGTGAAAGGGGTCATGAGCAGTTCTTC. This sequence encodes CASSERGHEQFF.